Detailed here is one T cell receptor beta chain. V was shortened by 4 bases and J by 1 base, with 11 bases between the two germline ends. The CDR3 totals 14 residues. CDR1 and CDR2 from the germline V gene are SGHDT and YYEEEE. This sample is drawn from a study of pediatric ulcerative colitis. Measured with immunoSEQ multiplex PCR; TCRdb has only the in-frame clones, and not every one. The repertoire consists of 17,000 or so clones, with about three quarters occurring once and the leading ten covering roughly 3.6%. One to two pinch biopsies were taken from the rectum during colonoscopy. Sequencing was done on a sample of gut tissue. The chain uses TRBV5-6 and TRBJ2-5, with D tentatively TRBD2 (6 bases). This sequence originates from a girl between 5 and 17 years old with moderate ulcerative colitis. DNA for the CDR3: TGTGCCAGCAGCCGCGGGGCTACCCAAGAGACCCAGTACTTC. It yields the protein CASSRGATQETQYF. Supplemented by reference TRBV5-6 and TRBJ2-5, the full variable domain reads DAGVTQSPTHLIKTRGQQVTLRCSPKSGHDTVSWYQQALGQGPQFIFQYYEEEERQRGNFPDRFSGHQFPNYSSELNVNALLLGDSALYLCASSRGATQETQYFGPGTRLLVL.